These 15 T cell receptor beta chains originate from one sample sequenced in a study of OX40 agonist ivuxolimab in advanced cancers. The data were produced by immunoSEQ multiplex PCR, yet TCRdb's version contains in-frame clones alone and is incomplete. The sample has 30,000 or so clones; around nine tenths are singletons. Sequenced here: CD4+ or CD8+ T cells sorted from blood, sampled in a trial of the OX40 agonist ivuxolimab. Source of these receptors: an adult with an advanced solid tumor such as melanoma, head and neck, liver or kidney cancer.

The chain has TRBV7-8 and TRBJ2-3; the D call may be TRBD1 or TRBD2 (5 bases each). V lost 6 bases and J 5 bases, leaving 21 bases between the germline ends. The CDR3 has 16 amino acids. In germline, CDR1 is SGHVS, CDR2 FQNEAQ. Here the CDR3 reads CASRAYFGGRKDTQYF. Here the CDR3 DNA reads TGTGCCAGCAGAGCTTATTTTGGGGGTAGAAAAGATACGCAGTATTTT. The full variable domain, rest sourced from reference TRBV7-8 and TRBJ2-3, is GAGVSQSPRYKVAKRGQDVALRCDPISGHVSLFWYQQALGQGPEFLTYFQNEAQLDKSGLPSDRFFAERPEGSVSTLKIQRTQQEDSAVYLCASRAYFGGRKDTQYFGPGTRLTVL.

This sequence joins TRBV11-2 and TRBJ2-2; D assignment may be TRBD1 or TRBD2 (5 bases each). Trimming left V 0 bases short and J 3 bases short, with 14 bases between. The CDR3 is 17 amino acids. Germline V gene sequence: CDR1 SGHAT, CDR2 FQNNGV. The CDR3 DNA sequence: TGTGCCAGCAGCTTAGAACCGATCGGGGCTGACACCGGGGAGCTGTTTTTT. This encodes CASSLEPIGADTGELFF.

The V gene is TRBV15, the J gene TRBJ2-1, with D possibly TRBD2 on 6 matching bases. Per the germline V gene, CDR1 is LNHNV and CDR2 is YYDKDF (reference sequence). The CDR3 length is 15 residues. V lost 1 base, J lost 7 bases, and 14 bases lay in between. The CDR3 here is CATSRVAGSGNEQFF. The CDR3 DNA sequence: TGTGCCACCAGCAGAGTAGCCGGGAGCGGTAATGAGCAGTTCTTC.

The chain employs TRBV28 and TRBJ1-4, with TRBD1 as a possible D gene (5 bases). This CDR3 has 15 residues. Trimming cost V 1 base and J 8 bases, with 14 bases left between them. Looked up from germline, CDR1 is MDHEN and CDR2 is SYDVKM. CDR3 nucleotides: TGTGCCAGCAGTTTATTCAGGGAAAGAGGAGAAAAACTGTTTTTT. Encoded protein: CASSLFRERGEKLFF. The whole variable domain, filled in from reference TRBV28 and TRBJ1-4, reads DVKVTQSSRYLVKRTGEKVFLECVQDMDHENMFWYRQDPGLGLRLIYFSYDVKMKEKGDIPEGYSVSREKKERFSLILESASTNQTSMYLCASSLFRERGEKLFFGSGTQLSVL.

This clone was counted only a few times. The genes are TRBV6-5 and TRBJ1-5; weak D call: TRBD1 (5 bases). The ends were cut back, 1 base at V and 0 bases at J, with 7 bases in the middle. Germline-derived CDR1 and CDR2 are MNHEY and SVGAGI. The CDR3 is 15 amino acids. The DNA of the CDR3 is TGTGCCAGCAGTTACTTCCAGGGTAGCAATCAGCCCCAGCATTTT. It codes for CASSYFQGSNQPQHF.

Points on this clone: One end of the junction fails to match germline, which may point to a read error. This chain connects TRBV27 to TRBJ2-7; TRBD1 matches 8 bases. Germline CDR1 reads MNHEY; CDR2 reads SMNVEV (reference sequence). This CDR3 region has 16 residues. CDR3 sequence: CASSLSAGTGSFEQYF. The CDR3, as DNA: TGTGCCAGCAGTTTATCCGCCGGGACAGGTTCCTTCGAGCAGTACTTC.

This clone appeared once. CDR3 protein: CASSLPGLAFF. The CDR3 DNA reads TGTGCCAGCAGCCTACCGGGACTAGCGTTCTTC. The chain joins TRBV2 to TRBJ2-1, with 9 bases aligning to TRBD2. V gave up 6 bases and J gave up 15 bases; unmatched junction bases: 6. Germline lookup yields CDR1 SNHLY and CDR2 FYNNEI. The CDR3 loop spans 11 amino acids.

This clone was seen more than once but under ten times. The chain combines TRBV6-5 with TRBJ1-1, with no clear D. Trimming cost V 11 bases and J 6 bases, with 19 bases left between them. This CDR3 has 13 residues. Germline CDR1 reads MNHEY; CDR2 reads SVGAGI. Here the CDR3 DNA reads TGTGCCGCCAAGGTCGGGGTTTCGGCTGAAGCTTTCTTT. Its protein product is CAAKVGVSAEAFF.

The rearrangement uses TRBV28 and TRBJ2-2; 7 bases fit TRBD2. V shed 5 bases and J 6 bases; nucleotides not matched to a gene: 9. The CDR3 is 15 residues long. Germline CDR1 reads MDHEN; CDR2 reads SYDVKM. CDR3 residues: CASSPPRLAAGELFF. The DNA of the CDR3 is TGTGCCAGCAGTCCCCCAAGACTAGCTGCCGGGGAGCTGTTTTTT.

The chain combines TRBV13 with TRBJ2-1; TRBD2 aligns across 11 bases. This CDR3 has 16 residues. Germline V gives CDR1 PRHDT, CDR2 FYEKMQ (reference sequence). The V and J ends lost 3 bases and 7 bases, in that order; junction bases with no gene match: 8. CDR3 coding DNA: TGTGCCAGCAGCTTCGCCGGACTAGCGGGTGGGAATGAGCAGTTCTTC. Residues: CASSFAGLAGGNEQFF.

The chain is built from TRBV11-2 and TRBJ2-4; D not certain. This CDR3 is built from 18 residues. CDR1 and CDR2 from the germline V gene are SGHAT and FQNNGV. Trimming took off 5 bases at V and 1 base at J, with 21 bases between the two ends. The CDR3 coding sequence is TGTGCCAGCAGCCTCCTCCCCTGGCGGTTGGAGGCCAAAAACATTCAGTACTTC. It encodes CASSLLPWRLEAKNIQYF.

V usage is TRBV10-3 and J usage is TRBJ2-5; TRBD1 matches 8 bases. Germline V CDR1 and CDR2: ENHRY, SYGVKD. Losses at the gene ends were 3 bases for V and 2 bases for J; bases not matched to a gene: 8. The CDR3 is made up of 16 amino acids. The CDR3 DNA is TGTGCCATCAGTGAAAGCTGGACAGGGAAACAAGAGACCCAGTACTTC. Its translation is CAISESWTGKQETQYF.

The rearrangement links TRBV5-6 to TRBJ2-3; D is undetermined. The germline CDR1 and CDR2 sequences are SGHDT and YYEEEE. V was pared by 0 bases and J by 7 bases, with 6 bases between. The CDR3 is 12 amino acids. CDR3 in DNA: TGTGCCAGCAGCTTGGGGGGTTATACGCAGTATTTT. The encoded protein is CASSLGGYTQYF.

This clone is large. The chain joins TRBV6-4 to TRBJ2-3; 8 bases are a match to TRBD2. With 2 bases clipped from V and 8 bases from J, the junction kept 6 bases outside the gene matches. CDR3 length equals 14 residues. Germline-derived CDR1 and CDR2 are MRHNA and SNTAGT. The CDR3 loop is CASSDKAGVGTQYF. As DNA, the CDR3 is TGTGCCAGCAGTGACAAAGCGGGGGTTGGTACGCAGTATTTT.

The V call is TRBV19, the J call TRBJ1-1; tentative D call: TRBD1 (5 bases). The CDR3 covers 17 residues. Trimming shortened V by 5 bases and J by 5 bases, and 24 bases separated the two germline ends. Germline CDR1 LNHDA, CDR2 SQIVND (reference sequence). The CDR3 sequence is CASSPHPDRDGSTEAFF. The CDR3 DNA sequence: TGTGCCAGTAGTCCTCACCCTGACCGGGACGGTAGTACTGAAGCTTTCTTT.